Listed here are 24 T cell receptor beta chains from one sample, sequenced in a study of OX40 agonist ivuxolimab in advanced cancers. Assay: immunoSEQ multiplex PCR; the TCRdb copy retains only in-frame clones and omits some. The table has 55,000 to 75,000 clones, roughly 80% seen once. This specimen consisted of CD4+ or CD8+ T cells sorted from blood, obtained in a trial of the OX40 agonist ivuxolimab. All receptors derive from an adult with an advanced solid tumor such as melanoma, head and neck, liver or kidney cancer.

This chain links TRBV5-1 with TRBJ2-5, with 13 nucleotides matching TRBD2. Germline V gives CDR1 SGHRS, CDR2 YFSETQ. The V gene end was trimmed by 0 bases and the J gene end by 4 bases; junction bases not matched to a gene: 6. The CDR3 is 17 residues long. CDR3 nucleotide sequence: TGCGCCAGCAGCTTGGGTACTAGCGGGGGGGCCCGAGAGACCCAGTACTTC. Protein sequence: CASSLGTSGGARETQYF.

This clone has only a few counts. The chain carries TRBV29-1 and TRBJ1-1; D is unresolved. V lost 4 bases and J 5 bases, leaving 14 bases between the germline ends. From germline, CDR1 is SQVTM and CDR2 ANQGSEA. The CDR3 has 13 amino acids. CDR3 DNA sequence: TGCAGCGTTGCCGGCCAGAGTTATACTGAAGCTTTCTTT. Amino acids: CSVAGQSYTEAFF.

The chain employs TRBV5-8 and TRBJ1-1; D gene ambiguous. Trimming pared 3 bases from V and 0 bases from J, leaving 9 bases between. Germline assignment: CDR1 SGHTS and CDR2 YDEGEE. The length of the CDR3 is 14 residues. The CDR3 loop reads CASSSRPMNTEAFF. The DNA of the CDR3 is TGTGCCAGCAGCTCCCGACCCATGAACACTGAAGCTTTCTTT. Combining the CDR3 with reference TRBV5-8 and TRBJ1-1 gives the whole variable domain EAGVTQSPTHLIKTRGQQATLRCSPISGHTSVYWYQQALGLGLQFLLWYDEGEERNRGNFPPRFSGRQFPNYSSELNVNALELEDSALYLCASSSRPMNTEAFFGQGTRLTVV.

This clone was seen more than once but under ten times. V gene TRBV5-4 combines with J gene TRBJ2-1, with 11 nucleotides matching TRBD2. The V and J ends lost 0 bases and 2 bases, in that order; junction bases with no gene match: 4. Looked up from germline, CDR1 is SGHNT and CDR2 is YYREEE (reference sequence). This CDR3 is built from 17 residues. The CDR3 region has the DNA TGTGCCAGCAGCTTGGTGGGACTAGCGGCTCCCTACAATGAGCAGTTCTTC. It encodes CASSLVGLAAPYNEQFF. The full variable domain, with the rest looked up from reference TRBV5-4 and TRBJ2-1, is ETGVTQSPTHLIKTRGQQVTLRCSSQSGHNTVSWYQQALGQGPQFIFQYYREEENGRGNFPPRFSGLQFPNYSSELNVNALELDDSALYLCASSLVGLAAPYNEQFFGPGTRLTVL.

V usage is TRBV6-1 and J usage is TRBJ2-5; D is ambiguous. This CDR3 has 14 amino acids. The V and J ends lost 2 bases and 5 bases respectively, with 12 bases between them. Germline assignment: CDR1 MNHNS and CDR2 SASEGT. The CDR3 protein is CASSEQKGGETQYF. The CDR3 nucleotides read TGTGCCAGCAGTGAACAAAAGGGCGGCGAGACCCAGTACTTC.

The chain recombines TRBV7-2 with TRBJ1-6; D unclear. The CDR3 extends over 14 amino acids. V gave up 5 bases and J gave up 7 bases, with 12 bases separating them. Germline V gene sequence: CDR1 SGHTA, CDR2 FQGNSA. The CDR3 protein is CASSVGSQNSPLHF. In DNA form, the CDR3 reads TGTGCCAGCAGCGTTGGGTCACAGAATTCACCCCTCCACTTT.

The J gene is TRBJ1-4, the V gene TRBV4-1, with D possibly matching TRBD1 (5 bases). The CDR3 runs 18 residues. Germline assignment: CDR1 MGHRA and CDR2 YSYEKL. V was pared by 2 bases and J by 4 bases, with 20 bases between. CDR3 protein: CASSQKAGSMLDNEKLFF. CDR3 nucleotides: TGCGCCAGCAGCCAAAAGGCAGGGTCCATGTTAGATAATGAAAAACTGTTTTTT.

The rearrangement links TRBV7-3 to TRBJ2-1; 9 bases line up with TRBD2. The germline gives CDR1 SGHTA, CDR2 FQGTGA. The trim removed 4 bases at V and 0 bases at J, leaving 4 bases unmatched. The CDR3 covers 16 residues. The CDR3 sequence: CASSSIAGASYNEQFF. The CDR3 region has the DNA TGTGCCAGCAGCTCGATAGCGGGGGCCTCCTACAATGAGCAGTTCTTC.

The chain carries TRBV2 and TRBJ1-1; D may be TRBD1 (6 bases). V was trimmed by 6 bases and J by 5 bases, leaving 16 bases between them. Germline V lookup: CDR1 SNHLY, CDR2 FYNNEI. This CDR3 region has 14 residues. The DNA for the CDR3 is TGTGCCAGCAGCTTCGACAGGTGGGGTACTGAAGCTTTCTTT. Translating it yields CASSFDRWGTEAFF.

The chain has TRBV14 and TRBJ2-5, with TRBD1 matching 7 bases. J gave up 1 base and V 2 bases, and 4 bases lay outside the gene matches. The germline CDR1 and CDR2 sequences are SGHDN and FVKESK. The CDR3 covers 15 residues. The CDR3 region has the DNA TGTGCCAGCAGCCAATTAACAGGGGCCCAAGAGACCCAGTACTTC. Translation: CASSQLTGAQETQYF.

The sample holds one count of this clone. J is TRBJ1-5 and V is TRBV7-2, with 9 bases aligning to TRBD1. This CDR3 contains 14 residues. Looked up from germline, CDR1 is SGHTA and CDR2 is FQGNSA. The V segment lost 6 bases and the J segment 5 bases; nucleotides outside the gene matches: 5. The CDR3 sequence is CASRPTGGYQPQHF. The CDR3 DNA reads TGTGCCAGCAGGCCTACAGGGGGCTATCAGCCCCAGCATTTT.

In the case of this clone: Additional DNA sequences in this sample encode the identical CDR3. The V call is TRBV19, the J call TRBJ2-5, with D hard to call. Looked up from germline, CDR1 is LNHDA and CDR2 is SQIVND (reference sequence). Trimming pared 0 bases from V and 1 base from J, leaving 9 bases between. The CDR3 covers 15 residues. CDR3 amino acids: CASSIDGRTQETQYF. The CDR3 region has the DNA TGTGCCAGTAGTATAGACGGGCGGACCCAAGAGACCCAGTACTTC.

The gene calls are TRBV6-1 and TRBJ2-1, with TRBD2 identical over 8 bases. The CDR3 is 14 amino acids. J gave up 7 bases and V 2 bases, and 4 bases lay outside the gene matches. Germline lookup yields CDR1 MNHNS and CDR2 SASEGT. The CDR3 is CASSELAGMNEQFF. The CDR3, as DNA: TGTGCCAGCAGTGAATTAGCGGGGATGAATGAGCAGTTCTTC.

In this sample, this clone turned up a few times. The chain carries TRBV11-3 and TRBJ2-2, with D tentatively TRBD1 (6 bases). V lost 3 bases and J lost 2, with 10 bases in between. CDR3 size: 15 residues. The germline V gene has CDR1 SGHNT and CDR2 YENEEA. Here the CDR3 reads CASSFSQGNTGELFF. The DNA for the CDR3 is TGTGCCAGCAGCTTCTCACAGGGAAACACCGGGGAGCTGTTTTTT. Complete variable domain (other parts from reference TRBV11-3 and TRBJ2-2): EAGVVQSPRYKIIEKKQPVAFWCNPISGHNTLYWYLQNLGQGPELLIRYENEEAVDDSQLPKDRFSAERLKGVDSTLKIQPAELGDSAVYLCASSFSQGNTGELFFGEGSRLTVL.

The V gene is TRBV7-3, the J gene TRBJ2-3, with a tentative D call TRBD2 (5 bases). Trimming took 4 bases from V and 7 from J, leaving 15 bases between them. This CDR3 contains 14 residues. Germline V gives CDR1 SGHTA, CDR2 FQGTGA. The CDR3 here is CASSSSKRGNTQYF. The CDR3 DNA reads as TGTGCCAGCAGCTCCTCCAAGCGAGGGAATACGCAGTATTTT.

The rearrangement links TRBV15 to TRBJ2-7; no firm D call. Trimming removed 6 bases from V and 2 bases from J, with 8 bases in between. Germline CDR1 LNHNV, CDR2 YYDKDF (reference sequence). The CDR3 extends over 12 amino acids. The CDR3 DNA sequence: TGTGCCACCAGTATAGGGCCCTACGAGCAGTACTTC. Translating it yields CATSIGPYEQYF.

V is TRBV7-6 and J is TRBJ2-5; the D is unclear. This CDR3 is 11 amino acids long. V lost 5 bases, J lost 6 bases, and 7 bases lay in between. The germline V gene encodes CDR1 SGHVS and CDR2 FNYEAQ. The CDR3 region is CASSPLKTQYF. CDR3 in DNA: TGTGCCAGCAGCCCCTTGAAGACCCAGTACTTC. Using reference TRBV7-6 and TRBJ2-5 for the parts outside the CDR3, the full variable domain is GAGVSQSPRYKVTKRGQDVALRCDPISGHVSLYWYRQALGQGPEFLTYFNYEAQQDKSGLPNDRFSAERPEGSISTLTIQRTEQRDSAMYRCASSPLKTQYFGPGTRLLVL.

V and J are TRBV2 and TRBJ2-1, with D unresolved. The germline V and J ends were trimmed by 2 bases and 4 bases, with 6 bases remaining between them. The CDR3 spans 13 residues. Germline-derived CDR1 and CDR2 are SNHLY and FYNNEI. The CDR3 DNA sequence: TGTGCCAGCAGTGAAACTTTGTACAATGAGCAGTTCTTC. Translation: CASSETLYNEQFF. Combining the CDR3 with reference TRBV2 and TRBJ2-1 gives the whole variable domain EPEVTQTPSHQVTQMGQEVILRCVPISNHLYFYWYRQILGQKVEFLVSFYNNEISEKSEIFDDQFSVERPDGSNFTLKIRSTKLEDSAMYFCASSETLYNEQFFGPGTRLTVL.

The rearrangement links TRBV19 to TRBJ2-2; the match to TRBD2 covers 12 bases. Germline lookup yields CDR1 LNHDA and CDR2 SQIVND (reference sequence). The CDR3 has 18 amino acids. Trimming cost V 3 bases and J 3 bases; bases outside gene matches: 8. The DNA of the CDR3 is TGTGCCAGTAGTATTCGTACTAGCGGGGGGACCTACACCGGGGAGCTGTTTTTT. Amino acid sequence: CASSIRTSGGTYTGELFF.

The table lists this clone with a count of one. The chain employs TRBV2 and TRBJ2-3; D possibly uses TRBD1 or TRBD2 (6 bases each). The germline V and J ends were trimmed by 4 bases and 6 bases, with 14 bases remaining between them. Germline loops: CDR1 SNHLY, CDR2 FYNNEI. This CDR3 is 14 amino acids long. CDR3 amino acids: CASSVTRGEDTQYF. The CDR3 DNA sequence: TGTGCCAGCAGTGTGACTAGGGGGGAGGATACGCAGTATTTT.

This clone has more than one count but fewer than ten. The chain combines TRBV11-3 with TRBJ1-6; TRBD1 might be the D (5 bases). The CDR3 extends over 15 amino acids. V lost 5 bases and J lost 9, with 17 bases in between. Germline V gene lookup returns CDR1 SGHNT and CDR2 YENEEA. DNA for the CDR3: TGTGCCAGCAGCCCCCCGCGAGGGGCGATTTCACCCCTCCACTTT. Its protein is CASSPPRGAISPLHF. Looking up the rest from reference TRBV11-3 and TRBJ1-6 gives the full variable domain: EAGVVQSPRYKIIEKKQPVAFWCNPISGHNTLYWYLQNLGQGPELLIRYENEEAVDDSQLPKDRFSAERLKGVDSTLKIQPAELGDSAVYLCASSPPRGAISPLHFGNGTRLTVT.

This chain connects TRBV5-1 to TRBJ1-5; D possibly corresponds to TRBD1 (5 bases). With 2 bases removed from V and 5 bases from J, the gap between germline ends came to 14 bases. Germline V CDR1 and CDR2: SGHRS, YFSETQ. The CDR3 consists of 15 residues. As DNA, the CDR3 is TGCGCCAGCAGCTTAGGAGACAGCGAGTATCAGCCCCAGCATTTT. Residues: CASSLGDSEYQPQHF.

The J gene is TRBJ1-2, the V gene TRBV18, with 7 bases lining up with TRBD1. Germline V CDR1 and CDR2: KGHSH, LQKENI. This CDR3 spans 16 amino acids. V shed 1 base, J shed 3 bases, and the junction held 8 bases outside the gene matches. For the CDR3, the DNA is TGTGCCAGCTCACCACGAGATTCTGACAGGGACTATGGCTACACCTTC. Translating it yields CASSPRDSDRDYGYTF. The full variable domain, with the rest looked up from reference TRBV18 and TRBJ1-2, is NAGVMQNPRHLVRRRGQEARLRCSPMKGHSHVYWYRQLPEEGLKFMVYLQKENIIDESGMPKERFSAEFPKEGPSILRIQQVVRGDSAAYFCASSPRDSDRDYGYTFGSGTRLTVV.

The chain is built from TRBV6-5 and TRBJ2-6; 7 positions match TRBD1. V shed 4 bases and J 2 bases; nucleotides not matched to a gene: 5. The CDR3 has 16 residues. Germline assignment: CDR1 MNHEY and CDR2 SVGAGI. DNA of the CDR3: TGTGCCAGCAGTTTCGACAGGGTGGCTGGGGCCAACGTCCTGACTTTC. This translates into CASSFDRVAGANVLTF.